This TCR beta chain appears in the sequencing data of a study of control samples from healthy donors and cancer patients. Germline assignment: CDR1 MNHNS and CDR2 SASEGT. The ends were cut back, 0 bases at V and 9 bases at J, with 12 bases in the middle. CDR3 size: 14 residues. Only in-frame clones appear in the TCRdb table, and some are missing; sequencing was by immunoSEQ multiplex PCR. The repertoire has 75,000 to 90,000 clones, roughly 89% of them found once; the top ten carry approximately 9.8%. Sequencing input: PBMCs. V is TRBV6-1 and J is TRBJ2-4; D gene uncertain. The receptor comes from a woman aged 50 to 60 with colorectal cancer. CDR3 sequence reads: CASSEASLFGIQYF. CDR3 DNA sequence: TGTGCCAGCAGTGAAGCAAGTTTGTTCGGCATTCAGTACTTC.